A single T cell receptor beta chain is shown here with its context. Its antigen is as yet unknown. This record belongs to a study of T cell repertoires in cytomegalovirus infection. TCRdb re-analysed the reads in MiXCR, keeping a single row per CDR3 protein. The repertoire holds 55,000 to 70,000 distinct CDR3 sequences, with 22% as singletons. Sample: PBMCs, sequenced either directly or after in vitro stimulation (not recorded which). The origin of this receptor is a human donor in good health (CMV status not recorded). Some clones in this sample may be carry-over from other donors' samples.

CDR3 amino acids: CATSGGGTGTYNEQFF. In nucleotides, the CDR3 is TGTGCCACCAGCGGGGGAGGGACTGGCACCTACAATGAGCAGTTCTTC. V is TRBV15 and J is TRBJ2-1, with 7 bases that match TRBD2. The J segment lost 2 bases and the V segment lost 5 bases, leaving 9 bases of the junction unmatched. Germline lookup yields CDR1 LNHNV and CDR2 YYDKDF (reference sequence). The CDR3 contains 16 residues.